The T cell receptor beta chain described here comes from a study of blood T cell repertoires in COVID-19 (dated by TCRdb to 2020 to 2022). For the wider study: The collaborator samples originated in the United States, Italy and Spain and spanned the acute and convalescent phases of COVID-19. The prospective study material was composed of cDNA or gDNA derived from T cells, B-cell-depleted T cells, or PBMCs. Deeply sampled blood TCRbeta repertoires from subjects exposed to, actively infected with, or recovered from COVID-19 were included in the dataset. The samples were drawn from two sources: the first 160 participants of the ongoing ImmuneRACE study, and approximately 1,300 subjects contributed by 6 global collaborators. A freely available public database, intended as a resource for researchers studying the immune response to SARS-CoV-2, is where the repertoires were released. A de-identified subject ID, COVID-19 status, age in years and sex were almost always included in the sample metadata. Where HLA class I and class II types were available, the types were taken from metadata supplied by the sample provider, not from assay-based typing. Overall study results and their limits: The quantity of clinical and demographic metadata differed by source and by participant and was supplied without curation.

The immunoSEQ Assay, a bias-controlled multiplex PCR, was used to amplify TCRbeta CDR3 regions from genomic DNA. On the study's bioinformatics: Within the assay, amplification of reference gene primers was used to estimate how many nucleated cells each sample contained. To quantify the absolute abundance of each unique TCRbeta CDR3 rearrangement, sequence reads were collapsed and filtered. For each sample, productive Simpson clonality was calculated as the square root of Simpson's diversity index across productive rearrangements. TCRdb took this table from immuneACCESS and kept in-frame rearrangements with V and J called. Such tables lack part of the clones; where checked against another copy, unresolved V genes explain under half of the gap, and the rest is unexplained. V, J and clone size derive from that table, while D and trimming were established from the DNA sequence. This sample gives under 250,000 clones in total; almost 85% of them show up just once. The biggest ten clones account for roughly 12% of the sample.

Each collaborating institution followed its own protocols to collect whole blood in K2EDTA tubes. Collaborator samples were shipped for TCRbeta analysis as frozen whole blood, isolated PBMCs, or DNA extracted from either sample type. Germline trimming: 3 bases from V, 5 bases from J; junction bases outside gene matches: 8. The CDR3 sequence holds 15 residues, the cysteine and phenylalanine included. The entry retains the CDR3 DNA only, 45 bases that are in frame from base 1. Reading the germline V gene gives CDR1 KGHSH and CDR2 LQKENI. Details on this clone: The antigen this receptor binds is unknown. No clone much larger than this one lies a single base away; base qualities are absent.

The chain couples TRBV18 to TRBJ2-7; 9 central bases correspond to TRBD1. This clonotype originated in a woman between 40 and 50 years old with acute or convalescent COVID-19. The sample consisted of peripheral blood. The DNA sequence is given as TGTGCCAGCTCACCTAGCCGGGGACAGGGACACGAGCAGTACTTC. The encoded protein is CASSPSRGQGHEQYF.